The rows below give T cell receptor beta chains drawn from one sample of a study of blood T cell repertoires in COVID-19. Sequencing used immunoSEQ multiplex PCR; TCRdb keeps in-frame clones, though not all of them. Of approximately 260,000 clones in the sample, about four fifths were seen once. The sequenced sample was PBMCs or T cells enriched from blood (not recorded which). These receptors all stem from a man aged 50 to 60 who had recovered from COVID-19. CDR3s include the opening cysteine and the closing phenylalanine or tryptophan. D genes are given only for firm matches. Only part of the rows carry a size: once, few, many, or a class if the clone is expanded.

size: NA
length: 14
D: TRBD2
J: TRBJ2-4
V: TRBV10-3
CDR3: CAISEGGGAYIQYF
DNA: TGTGCCATCAGTGAGGGCGGGGGGGCATACATTCAGTACTTC

size: NA
length: 14
D: NA
J: TRBJ2-3
V: TRBV7-2
CDR3: CASSTGLGLPPQYF
DNA: TGTGCCAGCAGCACGGGACTGGGGCTCCCTCCGCAGTATTTT

size: NA
length: 15
D: NA
J: TRBJ2-5
V: TRBV11-3
CDR3: CASSLVRTHQETQYF
DNA: TGTGCCAGCAGCTTAGTTAGAACCCACCAAGAGACCCAGTACTTC

size: NA
length: 16
D: TRBD2
J: TRBJ2-2
V: TRBV19
CDR3: CASTHRREGDTGELFF
DNA: TGTGCCAGTACCCATCGCCGGGAGGGGGACACCGGGGAGCTGTTTTTT

size: NA
length: 14
D: TRBD1
J: TRBJ1-1
V: TRBV25-1
CDR3: CASSEAGTGPEAFF
DNA: TGTGCCAGCAGTGAGGCCGGGACAGGGCCTGAAGCTTTCTTT

size: few
length: 17
D: TRBD2
J: TRBJ2-1
V: TRBV5-1
CDR3: CASSLGSALAGGDEQFF
DNA: TGCGCCAGCAGCTTGGGTTCGGCCCTAGCGGGGGGGGATGAGCAGTTCTTC

size: NA
length: 15
D: NA
J: TRBJ2-3
V: TRBV10-3
CDR3: CAINEGARSTDTQYF
DNA: TGTGCCATCAACGAAGGAGCGAGGTCCACAGATACGCAGTATTTT

size: once
length: 18
D: TRBD1
J: TRBJ1-1
V: TRBV27
CDR3: CASSLSGGRGVMNTEAFF
DNA: TGTGCCAGCAGTTTATCGGGGGGCAGGGGGGTAATGAACACTGAAGCTTTCTTT

size: NA
length: 13
D: NA
J: TRBJ2-5
V: TRBV18
CDR3: CASSLGTKETQYF
DNA: TGTGCCAGCTCACTTGGGACAAAAGAGACCCAGTACTTC

size: NA
length: 14
D: TRBD2
J: TRBJ2-5
V: TRBV2
CDR3: CASSEALAGETQYF
DNA: TGTGCCAGCAGTGAAGCACTAGCGGGGGAGACCCAGTACTTC

size: NA
length: 15
D: TRBD1
J: TRBJ2-7
V: TRBV5-4
CDR3: CASSLDGTGPNSPYF
DNA: TGTGCCAGCAGCTTGGACGGGACAGGGCCTAATTCTCCGTACTTC

size: NA
length: 16
D: NA
J: TRBJ1-4
V: TRBV28
CDR3: CASSLSGPTTNEKLFF
DNA: TGTGCCAGCAGTTTAAGTGGGCCCACAACTAATGAAAAACTGTTTTTT

size: NA
length: 15
D: TRBD2
J: TRBJ2-7
V: TRBV12-5
CDR3: CASGLEAGGTYEQYF
DNA: TGTGCTAGTGGTTTGGAAGCGGGAGGCACCTACGAGCAGTACTTC

size: NA
length: 18
D: TRBD2
J: TRBJ2-3
V: TRBV2
CDR3: CASRGLAGGPTSTDTQYF
DNA: TGTGCCAGCCGGGGACTAGCGGGGGGCCCTACTAGCACAGATACGCAGTATTTT

size: once
length: 15
D: TRBD1
J: TRBJ2-7
V: TRBV5-1
CDR3: CASSLGGTGGVEQYF
DNA: TGCGCCAGCAGCTTGGGAGGGACAGGGGGCGTCGAGCAGTACTTC

size: NA
length: 13
D: NA
J: TRBJ2-1
V: TRBV12-3/TRBV12-4
CDR3: CASSLVGHNEQFF
DNA: TGTGCCAGCAGCCTCGTGGGCCACAATGAGCAGTTCTTC

size: NA
length: 17
D: TRBD1
J: TRBJ2-1
V: TRBV15
CDR3: CATSRFSGQRVDNEQFF
DNA: TGTGCCACCAGCAGGTTTTCGGGACAGAGGGTTGACAATGAGCAGTTCTTC

size: NA
length: 13
D: TRBD1
J: TRBJ1-5
V: TRBV28
CDR3: CASSLAGGLPQHF
DNA: TGTGCCAGCAGTTTGGCAGGGGGCCTGCCCCAGCATTTT

size: NA
length: 15
D: NA
J: TRBJ1-5
V: TRBV10-3
CDR3: CAISEGLQDNQPQHF
DNA: TGTGCCATCAGTGAAGGCTTGCAGGACAATCAGCCCCAGCATTTT

size: NA
length: 15
D: NA
J: TRBJ1-6
V: TRBV5-4
CDR3: CASSLDPGSGRALHF
DNA: TGTGCCAGCAGCTTGGACCCGGGATCTGGTCGGGCCCTCCACTTT

size: NA
length: 15
D: TRBD1
J: TRBJ2-5
V: TRBV3-1/TRBV3-2
CDR3: CASSHRQGWGETQYF
DNA: TGTGCCAGCAGCCATAGACAGGGTTGGGGAGAGACCCAGTACTTC

size: NA
length: 18
D: TRBD2
J: TRBJ2-2
V: TRBV5-1
CDR3: CASSLEGSGSYGTGELFF
DNA: TGCGCCAGCAGCTTGGAGGGTAGCGGGAGTTACGGCACCGGGGAGCTGTTTTTT

size: NA
length: 16
D: NA
J: TRBJ1-5
V: TRBV10-2
CDR3: CASSEFGRPGWQPQHF
DNA: TGCGCCAGCAGTGAGTTCGGCCGACCGGGATGGCAGCCCCAGCATTTT

size: NA
length: 15
D: TRBD2
J: TRBJ2-4
V: TRBV7-9
CDR3: CASSLANGRAYIQYF
DNA: TGTGCCAGCAGCCTGGCTAACGGGAGGGCATACATTCAGTACTTC

size: once
length: 13
D: NA
J: TRBJ1-2
V: TRBV9
CDR3: CASSVGLSDGYTF
DNA: TGTGCCAGCAGCGTAGGTTTATCGGATGGCTACACCTTC

size: NA
length: 15
D: TRBD2
J: TRBJ2-1
V: TRBV5-1
CDR3: CAPSRGGAQGIEQFF
DNA: TGCGCCCCCAGCCGCGGGGGGGCCCAGGGGATTGAGCAGTTCTTC

size: NA
length: 13
D: NA
J: TRBJ2-3
V: TRBV7-9
CDR3: CASMGGSTDTQYF
DNA: TGTGCCAGCATGGGCGGGAGCACAGATACGCAGTATTTT

size: NA
length: 17
D: NA
J: TRBJ1-5
V: TRBV2
CDR3: CASTPWLGDPSNQPQHF
DNA: TGTGCCAGCACCCCATGGCTCGGAGATCCTAGCAATCAGCCCCAGCATTTT

size: few
length: 13
D: TRBD2
J: TRBJ2-7
V: TRBV27
CDR3: CASSLAEYYEQYF
DNA: TGTGCCAGCAGTCTAGCGGAATACTACGAGCAGTACTTC

size: NA
length: 14
D: TRBD1
J: TRBJ2-2
V: TRBV5-1
CDR3: CASSPGTVTGELFF
DNA: TGCGCCAGCAGCCCTGGGACAGTCACCGGGGAGCTGTTTTTT

size: NA
length: 15
D: NA
J: TRBJ2-7
V: TRBV5-4
CDR3: CASRKTGGPNYEQYF
DNA: TGTGCCAGCAGGAAAACGGGGGGCCCTAATTACGAGCAGTACTTC

size: NA
length: 14
D: NA
J: TRBJ2-7
V: TRBV5-1
CDR3: CASSLGRGRYEQYF
DNA: TGCGCCAGCAGCTTGGGCAGGGGACGTTACGAGCAGTACTTC

size: NA
length: 15
D: TRBD2
J: TRBJ2-1
V: TRBV5-4
CDR3: CASSSIAGGSNEQFF
DNA: TGTGCCAGCAGCTCCATAGCGGGAGGAAGCAATGAGCAGTTCTTC

size: NA
length: 15
D: TRBD2
J: TRBJ2-1
V: TRBV7-9
CDR3: CASSLAGLADNEQFF
DNA: TGTGCCAGCAGCTTAGCAGGACTAGCGGACAATGAGCAGTTCTTC

size: NA
length: 17
D: TRBD1
J: TRBJ1-4
V: TRBV9
CDR3: CASSGNRDRGRNEKLFF
DNA: TGTGCCAGCAGCGGGAACCGGGACAGGGGGCGGAATGAAAAACTGTTTTTT

size: NA
length: 14
D: TRBD1
J: TRBJ1-5
V: TRBV28
CDR3: CASRLTGGNQPQHF
DNA: TGTGCCAGCAGACTGACAGGGGGCAATCAGCCCCAGCATTTT

size: NA
length: 16
D: NA
J: TRBJ1-5
V: TRBV5-5
CDR3: CASSLQQSEANQPQHF
DNA: TGTGCCAGCAGCTTGCAACAGTCGGAGGCGAATCAGCCCCAGCATTTT

size: NA
length: 13
D: TRBD1
J: TRBJ2-5
V: TRBV18
CDR3: CASSLLQGETQYF
DNA: TGTGCCAGCTCACTTTTACAGGGGGAGACCCAGTACTTC

size: NA
length: 15
D: NA
J: TRBJ2-1
V: TRBV6-2/TRBV6-3
CDR3: CASSSAGTMYNEQFF
DNA: TGTGCCAGCAGCTCTGCCGGGACAATGTACAATGAGCAGTTCTTC

size: NA
length: 14
D: NA
J: TRBJ1-1
V: TRBV9
CDR3: CASSVVGTSPEAFF
DNA: TGTGCCAGCAGCGTAGTTGGGACTTCCCCCGAAGCTTTCTTT

size: NA
length: 15
D: TRBD1
J: TRBJ1-1
V: TRBV11-2
CDR3: CASSSQDRGFTEAFF
DNA: TGTGCCAGCAGCTCCCAGGACAGGGGTTTCACTGAAGCTTTCTTT

size: NA
length: 15
D: NA
J: TRBJ1-1
V: TRBV7-9
CDR3: CASSKRGALNTEAFF
DNA: TGTGCCAGCAGCAAGCGGGGGGCGCTCAACACTGAAGCTTTCTTT